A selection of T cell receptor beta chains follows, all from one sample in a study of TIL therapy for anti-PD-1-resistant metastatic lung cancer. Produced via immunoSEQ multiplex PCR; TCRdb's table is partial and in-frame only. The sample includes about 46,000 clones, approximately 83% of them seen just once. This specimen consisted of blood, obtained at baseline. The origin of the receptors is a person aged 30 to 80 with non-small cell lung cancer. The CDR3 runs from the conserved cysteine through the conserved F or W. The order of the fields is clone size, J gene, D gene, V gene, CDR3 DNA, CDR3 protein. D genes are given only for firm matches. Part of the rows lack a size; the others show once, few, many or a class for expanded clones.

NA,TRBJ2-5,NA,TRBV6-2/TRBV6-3,TGTGCCAGCAGTTGGAGGGCATATGGGCAAGAGACCCAGTACTTC,CASSWRAYGQETQYF
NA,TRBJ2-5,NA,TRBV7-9,TGTGCCAGCAGCTTAGTTGGTGAGACCCAGTACTTC,CASSLVGETQYF
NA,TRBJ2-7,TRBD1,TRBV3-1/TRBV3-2,TGTGCCAGCAGCCAAGATCCCGGACAGGGGTTCGAGCAGTACTTC,CASSQDPGQGFEQYF
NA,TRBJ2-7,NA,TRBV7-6,TGTGCCAGCAGCGCCGGGACGCAAGCCTACGAGCAGTACTTC,CASSAGTQAYEQYF
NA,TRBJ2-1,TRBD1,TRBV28,TGTGCCAGCAGTACTTTGGGGACAGGGTATAGTGAGCAGTTCTTC,CASSTLGTGYSEQFF
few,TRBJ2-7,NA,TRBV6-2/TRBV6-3,TGTGCCAGCAGTCTCTACTACGAGCAGTACTTC,CASSLYYEQYF
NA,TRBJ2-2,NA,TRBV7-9,TGTGCCAGCCCTACCGGGAAACTCGCTGCGAACACCGGGGAGCTGTTTTTT,CASPTGKLAANTGELFF
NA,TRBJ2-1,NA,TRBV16,TGTGCCAGCAGCCAATCGTGGCTAGACCACAATGAGCAGTTCTTC,CASSQSWLDHNEQFF
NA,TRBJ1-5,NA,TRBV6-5,TGTGCCAGCAGTCCCTTTGGTAATCAGCCCCAGCATTTT,CASSPFGNQPQHF
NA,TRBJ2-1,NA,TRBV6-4,TGTGCCAGCAGCCCGACCGAATACAATGAGCAGTTCTTC,CASSPTEYNEQFF
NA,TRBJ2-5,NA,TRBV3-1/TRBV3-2,TGTGCCAGCAGCACAGCAGGAGTCCGGGAGACCCAGTACTTC,CASSTAGVRETQYF
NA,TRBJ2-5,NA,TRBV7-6,TGTGCCAGCAGCGCTCGGACCCTGAGGGGAGAGACCCAGTACTTC,CASSARTLRGETQYF
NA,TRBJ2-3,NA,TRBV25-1,TGTGCCAGCAGTGACTGGGCCTTCACAGATACGCAGTATTTT,CASSDWAFTDTQYF
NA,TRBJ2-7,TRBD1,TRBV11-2,TGTGCCAGCAGCTTAGATCTTCAGGGGGCGTACGAGCAGTACTTC,CASSLDLQGAYEQYF
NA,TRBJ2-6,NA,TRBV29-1,TGCAGCGCAAGGGAGGTCGGCTCTGGGGCCAACGTCCTGACTTTC,CSAREVGSGANVLTF
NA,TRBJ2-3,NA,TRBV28,TGTGCCAGCATCACCGGAGGGGTAGGCACAGATACGCAGTATTTT,CASITGGVGTDTQYF
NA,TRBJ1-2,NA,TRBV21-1,TGTGCCAGCAGCTCAAAGAACCCTCCCCCGGCAGGGTCGGCTAATGGCTACACCTTC,CASSSKNPPPAGSANGYTF
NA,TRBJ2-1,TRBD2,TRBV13,TGTGCCAGCAGCCTCCGGGACTACCTCTACAATGAGCAGTTCTTC,CASSLRDYLYNEQFF
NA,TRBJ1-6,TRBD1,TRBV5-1,TGCGCCAGCAGCTTGGATCAGGGGGAGACTTCACCCCTCCACTTT,CASSLDQGETSPLHF
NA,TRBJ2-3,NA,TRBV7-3,TGTGCCAGCAGCTCCGGGACCAGATCAGATACGCAGTATTTT,CASSSGTRSDTQYF
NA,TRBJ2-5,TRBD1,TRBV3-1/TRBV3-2,TGTGCCAGCAGCCAAGGGGACAGGGGGCTGGAGACCCAGTACTTC,CASSQGDRGLETQYF
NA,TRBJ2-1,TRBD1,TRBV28,TGTGCCAGCCGACAGGGCTTTGCTTCTGTTTATGAGCAGTTCTTC,CASRQGFASVYEQFF
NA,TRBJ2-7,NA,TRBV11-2,TGTGCCAGCAGCTTAACCCGCTACGAGCAGTACTTC,CASSLTRYEQYF
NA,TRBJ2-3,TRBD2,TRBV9,TGTGCCAGCAGCGTAGAAGGACTAGCGGGTAGTAGCACAGATACGCAGTATTTT,CASSVEGLAGSSTDTQYF
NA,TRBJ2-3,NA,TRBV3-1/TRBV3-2,TGTGCCAGCAGCCAAGATTTGGGTAGCACAGATACGCAGTATTTT,CASSQDLGSTDTQYF
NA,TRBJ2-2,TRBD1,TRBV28,TGTGCCAGCAGTCCCCCTACAGGGGGCGCCACCGGGGAGCTGTTTTTT,CASSPPTGGATGELFF
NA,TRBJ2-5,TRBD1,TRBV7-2,TGTGCCAGCAGCTTGGGACAGGGGCCAGAGACCCAGTACTTC,CASSLGQGPETQYF
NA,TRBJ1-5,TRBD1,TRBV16,TGTGCCAGCAGCAAAGGGGACAGTTATAGCAATCAGCCCCAGCATTTT,CASSKGDSYSNQPQHF
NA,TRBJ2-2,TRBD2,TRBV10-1,TGCGCCAGCAGTGTCACTTCTAGCGGAGCCGGGGAGCTGTTTTTT,CASSVTSSGAGELFF
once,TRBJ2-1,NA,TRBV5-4,TGTGCCAGCAGCTTAAGGGGAGGCGTAAATGAGCAGTTCTTC,CASSLRGGVNEQFF
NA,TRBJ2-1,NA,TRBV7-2,TGTGCCAGCAGCTTAGAGGGTCGAGGCTACAATGAGCAGTTCTTC,CASSLEGRGYNEQFF
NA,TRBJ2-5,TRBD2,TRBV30,TGTGCCTGGGGAGCGGGGGGCCAAGAGACCCAGTACTTC,CAWGAGGQETQYF
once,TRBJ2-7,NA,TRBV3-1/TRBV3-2,TGTGCCAGCAGCCAAGATGTGACCTCCTACGAGCAGTACTTC,CASSQDVTSYEQYF
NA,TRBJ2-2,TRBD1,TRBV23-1,TGCGCCAGCAGTCCGGGACAGGCGAACACCGGGGAGCTGTTTTTT,CASSPGQANTGELFF
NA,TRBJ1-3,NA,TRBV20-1,TGCAGTGCTAGTTTGCCCAACTCTGGAAACACCATATATTTT,CSASLPNSGNTIYF
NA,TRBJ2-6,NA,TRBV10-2,TGCGCCAGCTCCCCAGGGGCTGGGGCCAACGTCCTGACTTTC,CASSPGAGANVLTF
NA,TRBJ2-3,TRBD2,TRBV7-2,TGTGCCAGCAGCTTAGTTAGCGGGAGAATGGCAGATACGCAGTATTTT,CASSLVSGRMADTQYF
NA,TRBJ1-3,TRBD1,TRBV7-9,TGTGCCAGCAGCCTATCAGGGGGGACTGGAAACACCATATATTTT,CASSLSGGTGNTIYF
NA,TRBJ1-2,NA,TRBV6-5,TGTGCCAGCAGTTCCTCAGCCCTGGGGAACTATGGCTACACCTTC,CASSSSALGNYGYTF
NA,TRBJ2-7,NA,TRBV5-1,TGCGCCAGCAGCTTGGAGGGTGGGTACGAGCAGTACTTC,CASSLEGGYEQYF
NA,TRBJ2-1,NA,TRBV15,TGTGCCACCAGCAGAGCACCCCTCAATGAGCAGTTCTTC,CATSRAPLNEQFF
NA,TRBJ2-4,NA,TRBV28,TGTGCCAGCAGCATTAGACAGCTAGCCAAAAACATTCAGTACTTC,CASSIRQLAKNIQYF
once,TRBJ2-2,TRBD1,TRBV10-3,TGTGCCATCAGGGGGACAGTCCATAAGGGCGGGGAGCTGTTTTTT,CAIRGTVHKGGELFF
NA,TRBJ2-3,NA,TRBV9,TGTGCCAGCAGCGCTCCCCCGGGCGGGCCCAGCACAGATACGCAGTATTTT,CASSAPPGGPSTDTQYF
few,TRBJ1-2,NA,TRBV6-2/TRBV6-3,TGTGCCAGCAGTACCTGGGACCAACAGTACACCTTC,CASSTWDQQYTF
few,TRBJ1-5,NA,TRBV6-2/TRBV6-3,TGTGCCAGCAGTCGACCTCGGGGGGCGTTAAATCAGCCCCAGCATTTT,CASSRPRGALNQPQHF
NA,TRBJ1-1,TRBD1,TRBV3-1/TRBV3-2,TGTGCCAGCAGCCAAGCAGGGGGGAACACTGAAGCTTTCTTT,CASSQAGGNTEAFF
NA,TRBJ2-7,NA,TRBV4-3,TGCGCCAGCAGCCAAGATCTCGCGAGGAGCGAGCTCTACGAGCAGTACTTC,CASSQDLARSELYEQYF
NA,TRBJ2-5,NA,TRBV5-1,TGCGCCAGCAGCGGCGGCTGGTACCAAGAGACCCAGTACTTC,CASSGGWYQETQYF
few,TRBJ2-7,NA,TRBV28,TGTGCCAGCAGGACCCCAGGGCCAGGCTCCTACGAGCAGTACTTC,CASRTPGPGSYEQYF